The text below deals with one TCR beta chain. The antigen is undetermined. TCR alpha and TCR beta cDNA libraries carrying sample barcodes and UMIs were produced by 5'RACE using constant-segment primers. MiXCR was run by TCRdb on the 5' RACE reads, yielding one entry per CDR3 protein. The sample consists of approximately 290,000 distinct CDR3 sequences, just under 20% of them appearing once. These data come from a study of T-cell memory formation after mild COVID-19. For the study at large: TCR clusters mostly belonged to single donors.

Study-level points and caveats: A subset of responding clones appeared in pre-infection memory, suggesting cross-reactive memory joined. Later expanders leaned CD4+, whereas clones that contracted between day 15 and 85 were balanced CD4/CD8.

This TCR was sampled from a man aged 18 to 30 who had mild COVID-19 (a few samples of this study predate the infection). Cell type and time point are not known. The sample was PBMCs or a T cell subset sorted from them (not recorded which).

The CDR3 nucleotides read TGTGCCAGCAGCTCCGTCGTCTTCTCTGAAGCTTTCTTT. This encodes CASSSVVFSEAFF. The J gene is TRBJ1-1, the V gene TRBV7-3; D gene uncertain. CDR3 length equals 13 residues. V was cut by 4 bases and J by 6 bases, with 12 bases left in between. Germline CDR1 reads SGHTA; CDR2 reads FQGTGA.